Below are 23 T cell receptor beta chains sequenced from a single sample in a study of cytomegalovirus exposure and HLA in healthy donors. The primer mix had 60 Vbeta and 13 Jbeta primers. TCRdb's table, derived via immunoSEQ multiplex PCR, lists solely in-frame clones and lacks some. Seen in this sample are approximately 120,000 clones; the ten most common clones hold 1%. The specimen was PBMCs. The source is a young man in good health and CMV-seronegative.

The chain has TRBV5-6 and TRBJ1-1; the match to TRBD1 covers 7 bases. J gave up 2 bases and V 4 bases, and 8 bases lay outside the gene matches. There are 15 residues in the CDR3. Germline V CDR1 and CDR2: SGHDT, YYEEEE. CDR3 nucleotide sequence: TGTGCCAGCAGCACACCGAGGACAGGAAACACTGAAGCTTTCTTT. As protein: CASSTPRTGNTEAFF.

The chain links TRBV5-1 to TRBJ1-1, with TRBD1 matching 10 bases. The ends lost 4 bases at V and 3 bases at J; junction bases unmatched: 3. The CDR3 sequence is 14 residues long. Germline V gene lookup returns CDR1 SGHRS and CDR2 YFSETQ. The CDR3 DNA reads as TGCGCCAGCAGCCGGGGACAGGGGCACACTGAAGCTTTCTTT. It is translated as CASSRGQGHTEAFF.

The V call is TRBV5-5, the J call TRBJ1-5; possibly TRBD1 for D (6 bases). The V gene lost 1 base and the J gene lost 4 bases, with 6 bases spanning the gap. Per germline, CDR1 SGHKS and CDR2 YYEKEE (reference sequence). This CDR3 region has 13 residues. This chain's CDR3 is CASSLTGNQPQHF. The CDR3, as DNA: TGTGCCAGCAGCTTGACAGGGAATCAGCCCCAGCATTTT.

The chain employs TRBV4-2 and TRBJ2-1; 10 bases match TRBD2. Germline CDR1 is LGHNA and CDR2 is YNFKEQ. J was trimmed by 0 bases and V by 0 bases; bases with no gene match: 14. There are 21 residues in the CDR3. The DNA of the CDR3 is TGTGCCAGCAGCCAAGATCATCGTCTAGCGGGGGATATAAGCTCCTACAATGAGCAGTTCTTC. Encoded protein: CASSQDHRLAGDISSYNEQFF.

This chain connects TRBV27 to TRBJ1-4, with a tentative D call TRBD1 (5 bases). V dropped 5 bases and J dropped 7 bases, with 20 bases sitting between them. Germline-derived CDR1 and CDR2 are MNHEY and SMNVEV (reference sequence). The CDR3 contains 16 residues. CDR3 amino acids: CASSQGREGIGEKLFF. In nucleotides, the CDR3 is TGTGCCAGCAGTCAGGGACGGGAGGGGATTGGTGAAAAACTGTTTTTT.

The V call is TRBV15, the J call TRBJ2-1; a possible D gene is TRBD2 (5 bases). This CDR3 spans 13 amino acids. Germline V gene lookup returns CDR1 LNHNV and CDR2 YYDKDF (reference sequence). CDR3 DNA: TGTGCGTTCGGTCAGCGGAGGTACAATGAGCAGTTCTTC. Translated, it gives CAFGQRRYNEQFF.

The CDR3 spells CASWGGIGDTQYF. DNA for the CDR3: TGTGCCAGCTGGGGGGGCATTGGAGATACGCAGTATTTT. V usage is TRBV6-1 and J usage is TRBJ2-3; maybe TRBD2 (7 bases). The CDR3 spans 13 residues. The ends were cut back, 8 bases at V and 5 bases at J, with 14 bases in the middle. Germline CDR1 and CDR2: MNHNS and SASEGT.

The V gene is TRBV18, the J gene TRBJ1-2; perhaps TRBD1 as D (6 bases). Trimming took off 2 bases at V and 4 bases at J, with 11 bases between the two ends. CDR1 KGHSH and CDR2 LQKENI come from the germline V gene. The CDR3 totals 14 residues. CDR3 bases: TGTGCCAGCTCACCAGGACAGACCACCTATGGCTACACCTTC. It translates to CASSPGQTTYGYTF.

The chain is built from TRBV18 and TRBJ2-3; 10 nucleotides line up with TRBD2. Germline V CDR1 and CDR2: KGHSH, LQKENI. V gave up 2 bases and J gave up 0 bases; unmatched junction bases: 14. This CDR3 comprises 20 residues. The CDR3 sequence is CASSPIAAGGSDHSTDTQYF. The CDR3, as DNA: TGTGCCAGCTCACCAATTGCAGCGGGAGGGTCGGATCATAGCACAGATACGCAGTATTTT.

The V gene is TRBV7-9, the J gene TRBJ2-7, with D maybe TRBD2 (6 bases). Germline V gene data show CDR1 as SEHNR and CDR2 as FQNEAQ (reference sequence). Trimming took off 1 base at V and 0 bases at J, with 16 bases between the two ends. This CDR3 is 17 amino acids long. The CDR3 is CASSLEAAGPSSYEQYF. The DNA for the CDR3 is TGTGCCAGCAGCTTAGAGGCGGCGGGACCTAGCTCCTACGAGCAGTACTTC.

DNA of the CDR3: TGTGCCAGTAGTATAGACGACTCCCTGGAGCCAAAAAACATTCAGTACTTC. It yields the protein CASSIDDSLEPKNIQYF. The rearrangement uses TRBV19 and TRBJ2-4; D remains ambiguous. The CDR3 has 17 residues. Germline CDR1 LNHDA, CDR2 SQIVND (reference sequence). V lost 0 bases and J lost 4, with 16 bases in between.

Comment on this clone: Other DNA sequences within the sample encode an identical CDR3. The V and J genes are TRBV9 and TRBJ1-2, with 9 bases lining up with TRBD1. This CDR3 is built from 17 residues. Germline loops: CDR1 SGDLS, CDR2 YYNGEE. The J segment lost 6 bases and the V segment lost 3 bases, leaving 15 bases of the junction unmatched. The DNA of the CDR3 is TGTGCCAGCAGCGCCAACCGGGACAGGGATCATTTCGATGGCTACACCTTC. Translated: CASSANRDRDHFDGYTF.

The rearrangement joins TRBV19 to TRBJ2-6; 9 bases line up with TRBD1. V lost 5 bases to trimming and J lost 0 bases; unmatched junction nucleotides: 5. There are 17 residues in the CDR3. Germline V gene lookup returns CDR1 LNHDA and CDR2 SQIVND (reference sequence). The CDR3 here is CASSSRDRASGANVLTF. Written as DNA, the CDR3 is TGTGCCAGTAGTTCCCGGGACAGGGCCTCTGGGGCCAACGTCCTGACTTTC.

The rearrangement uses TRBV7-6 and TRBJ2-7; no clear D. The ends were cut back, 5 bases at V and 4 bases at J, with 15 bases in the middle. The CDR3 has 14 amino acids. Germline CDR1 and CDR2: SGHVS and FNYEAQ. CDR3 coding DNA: TGTGCCAGCAGCGCTAGTGGAGCGTCATACGAGCAGTACTTC. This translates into CASSASGASYEQYF.

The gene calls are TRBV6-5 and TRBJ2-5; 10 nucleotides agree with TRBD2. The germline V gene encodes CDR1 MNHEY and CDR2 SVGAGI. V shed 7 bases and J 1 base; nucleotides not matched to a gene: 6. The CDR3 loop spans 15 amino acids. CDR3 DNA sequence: TGTGCCAGCAAAAAACGGACTAGCGGCCAAGAGACCCAGTACTTC. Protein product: CASKKRTSGQETQYF.

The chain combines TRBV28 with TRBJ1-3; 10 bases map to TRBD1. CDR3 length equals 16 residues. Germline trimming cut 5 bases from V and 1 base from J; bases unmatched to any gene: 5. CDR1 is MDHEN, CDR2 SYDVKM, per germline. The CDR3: CASSDRTGGSGNTIYF. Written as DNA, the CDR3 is TGTGCCAGCAGTGATCGGACAGGGGGTTCTGGAAACACCATATATTTT.

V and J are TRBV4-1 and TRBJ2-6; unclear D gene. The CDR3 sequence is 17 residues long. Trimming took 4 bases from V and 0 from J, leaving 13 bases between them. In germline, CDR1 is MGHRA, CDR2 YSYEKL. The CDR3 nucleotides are TGCGCCAGCAGCCGAGGATTGGATCTCTCTGGGGCCAACGTCCTGACTTTC. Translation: CASSRGLDLSGANVLTF.

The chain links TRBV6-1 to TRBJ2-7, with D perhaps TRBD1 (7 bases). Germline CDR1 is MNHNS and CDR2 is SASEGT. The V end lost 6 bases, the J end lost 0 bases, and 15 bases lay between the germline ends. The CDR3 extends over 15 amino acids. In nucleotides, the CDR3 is TGTGCCAGCAGCGGGGGCAGGGGGGCCTCCTACGAGCAGTACTTC. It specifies CASSGGRGASYEQYF.

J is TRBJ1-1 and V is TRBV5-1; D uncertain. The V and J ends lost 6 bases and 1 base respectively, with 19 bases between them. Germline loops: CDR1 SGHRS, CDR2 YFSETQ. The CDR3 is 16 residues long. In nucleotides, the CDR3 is TGCGCCAGCAAAGGCGGGAACCAACTCCAGAACACTGAAGCTTTCTTT. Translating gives CASKGGNQLQNTEAFF.

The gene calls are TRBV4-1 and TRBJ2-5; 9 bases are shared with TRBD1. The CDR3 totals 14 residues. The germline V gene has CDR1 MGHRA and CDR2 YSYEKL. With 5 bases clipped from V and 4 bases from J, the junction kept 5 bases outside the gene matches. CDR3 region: CASSGDRDRETQYF. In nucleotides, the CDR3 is TGCGCCAGCAGCGGGGACAGGGATCGAGAGACCCAGTACTTC.

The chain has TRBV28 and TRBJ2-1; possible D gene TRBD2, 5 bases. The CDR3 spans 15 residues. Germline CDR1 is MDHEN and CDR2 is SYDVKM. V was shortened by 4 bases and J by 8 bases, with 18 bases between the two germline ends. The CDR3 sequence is CASSWQSLEYDEQFF. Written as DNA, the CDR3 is TGTGCCAGCAGTTGGCAATCACTAGAGTACGATGAGCAGTTCTTC.

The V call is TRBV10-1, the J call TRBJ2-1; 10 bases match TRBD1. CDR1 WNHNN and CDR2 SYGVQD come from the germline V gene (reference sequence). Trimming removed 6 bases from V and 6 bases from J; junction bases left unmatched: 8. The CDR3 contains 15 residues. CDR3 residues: CASSSGTGDSNEQFF. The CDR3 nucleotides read TGCGCCAGCAGCTCCGGGACAGGGGACAGCAATGAGCAGTTCTTC.

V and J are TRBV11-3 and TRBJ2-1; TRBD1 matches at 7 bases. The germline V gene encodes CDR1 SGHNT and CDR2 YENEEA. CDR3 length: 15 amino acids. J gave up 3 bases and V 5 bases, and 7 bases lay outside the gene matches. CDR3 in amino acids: CASSLGTVDYNEQFF. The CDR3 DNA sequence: TGTGCCAGCAGCCTGGGGACAGTCGACTACAATGAGCAGTTCTTC.